These 10 T cell receptor beta chains came from one sample sequenced in a study of radiation and T cells in renal cell carcinoma. Method: immunoSEQ multiplex PCR; TCRdb's copy keeps in-frame clones and lacks some. The data hold over 60,000 clones, with around 86% observed a single time. The time point was: blood 2 weeks post-SBRT. The sample's treatment: 15 Gy SBRT to primary tumor, nephrectomy 4 weeks later. The sample was blood, taken from a patient whose treatment included radiotherapy and nephrectomy. These receptor sequences come from a woman aged 45-59 years with renal cell carcinoma.

V and J are TRBV6-1 and TRBJ1-4, with a weak D call TRBD1 (6 bases). This CDR3 region has 14 residues. Trimming stripped 10 bases from V and 4 bases from J, with 16 bases between. The germline gives CDR1 MNHNS, CDR2 SASEGT. CDR3 in amino acids: CATTGQSLNEKLFF. For the CDR3, the DNA is TGTGCCACCACTGGACAGTCTCTTAATGAAAAACTGTTTTTT.

V is TRBV7-2 and J is TRBJ2-2; the D gene is possibly TRBD2 (6 bases). Germline V gene data show CDR1 as SGHTA and CDR2 as FQGNSA. Trimming shortened V by 4 bases and J by 6 bases, and 15 bases separated the two germline ends. This CDR3 is built from 15 residues. In nucleotides, the CDR3 is TGTGCCAGCAGCTACATCCGCGGGATTGCCGGGGAGCTGTTTTTT. Translating it yields CASSYIRGIAGELFF.

This clone occurred once. The rearrangement uses TRBV10-3 and TRBJ2-7; the match to TRBD1 covers 10 bases. This CDR3 contains 15 residues. The trim removed 7 bases at V and 2 bases at J, leaving 8 bases unmatched. The V gene's germline CDR1 is ENHRY and CDR2 SYGVKD. CDR3 in amino acids: CAINSDRGNPYEQYF. The CDR3 DNA reads TGTGCCATCAACTCGGACAGGGGGAATCCCTACGAGCAGTACTTC.

V usage is TRBV5-4 and J usage is TRBJ2-3; unclear D gene. The germline CDR1 and CDR2 sequences are SGHNT and YYREEE (reference sequence). CDR3 length equals 17 residues. Trimming removed 1 base at V and 3 bases at J, with 18 bases between. As DNA, the CDR3 is TGTGCCAGCAGCTTGAGCCCTTGGGATTTTGCGACAGATACGCAGTATTTT. Protein: CASSLSPWDFATDTQYF.

The chain links TRBV6-5 to TRBJ1-2; tentatively, D is TRBD1 (6 bases). Per germline, CDR1 MNHEY and CDR2 SVGAGI. The CDR3 consists of 14 residues. V gave up 6 bases and J gave up 5 bases, with 16 bases separating them. CDR3: CASSPPGTPYGYTF. The CDR3, as DNA: TGTGCCAGCAGCCCCCCCGGGACACCTTATGGCTACACCTTC.

The chain is built from TRBV7-9 and TRBJ1-5; the match to TRBD1 covers 8 bases. The CDR3 is 13 amino acids. The germline gives CDR1 SEHNR, CDR2 FQNEAQ (reference sequence). The trim removed 5 bases at V and 7 bases at J, leaving 4 bases unmatched. CDR3 sequence reads: CASSATGVQPQHF. Here the CDR3 DNA reads TGTGCCAGCAGCGCGACAGGGGTACAGCCCCAGCATTTT.

The chain links TRBV7-9 to TRBJ2-3; 8 positions agree with TRBD1. Per the germline V gene, CDR1 is SEHNR and CDR2 is FQNEAQ (reference sequence). The CDR3 sequence is 17 residues long. With 4 bases clipped from V and 0 bases from J, the junction kept 9 bases outside the gene matches. The CDR3 loop is CASSYRDRLQSTDTQYF. CDR3 DNA: TGTGCCAGCAGCTACCGGGACAGGCTCCAAAGCACAGATACGCAGTATTTT.

Concerning this clone itself: Distinct nucleotide sequences in the sample also encode this CDR3. This chain links TRBV11-2 with TRBJ1-1; D unclear. Germline CDR1 and CDR2: SGHAT and FQNNGV. The CDR3 totals 13 residues. Trimming took 1 base from V and 0 from J, leaving 3 bases between them. Written as DNA, the CDR3 is TGTGCCAGCAGCTTAGGACTGAACACTGAAGCTTTCTTT. Amino acids: CASSLGLNTEAFF.

The chain recombines TRBV6-5 with TRBJ1-6; no clear D. The germline V gene encodes CDR1 MNHEY and CDR2 SVGAGI. This CDR3 is 14 amino acids long. With 4 bases removed from V and 8 bases from J, the gap between germline ends came to 12 bases. CDR3 nucleotide sequence: TGTGCCAGCAGTTTGACTGGGCGAGATTCACCCCTCCACTTT. Translation gives CASSLTGRDSPLHF.

This clone was detected only once. This chain uses TRBV7-2 with TRBJ1-3; D may be TRBD1 (5 bases). CDR3 length: 13 amino acids. The germline V gene encodes CDR1 SGHTA and CDR2 FQGNSA. The ends were cut back, 5 bases at V and 7 bases at J, with 12 bases in the middle. The CDR3 loop reads CASSRDRGNTIYF. The CDR3 DNA follows: TGTGCCAGCAGCCGGGACCGGGGCAACACCATATATTTT. Full variable domain (rest looked up from reference TRBV7-2 and TRBJ1-3): GAGVSQSPSNKVTEKGKDVELRCDPISGHTALYWYRQSLGQGLEFLIYFQGNSAPDKSGLPSDRFSAERTGGSVSTLTIQRTQQEDSAVYLCASSRDRGNTIYFGEGSWLTVV.